This TCR beta chain emerged from a study of T-cell reconstitution after alpha-beta-depleted transplantation in children. Findings and caveats of the study: T-cell counts and diversity at one year following transplant were attributed mainly to newly produced T cells.

The germline CDR1 and CDR2 sequences are MNHNS and SASEGT. This CDR3 region has 18 residues. The V gene end was trimmed by 8 bases and the J gene end by 2 bases; junction bases not matched to a gene: 17. A library of TCRbeta sequences, prepared with unique molecular identifiers, was generated. One entry per CDR3 protein, called by TCRdb with MiXCR from the PCR reads. Among 75,000 to 80,000 distinct CDR3 sequences listed, about a sixth were seen once. This clonotype came up a few times. Antigen unknown. The sequenced sample was PBMCs, mostly from graft donor cells, obtained 360 days after TCRalphabeta/CD19-depleted stem cell transplant. The TCR sequence derives from a male patient between 2 and 10 years old who had a stem cell transplant for acute lymphoblastic leukemia, so the T cells may come from the graft donor. The rearrangement links TRBV6-1 to TRBJ2-3; 9 bases align to TRBD2. The CDR3 bases are TGTGCCAGCGCCTACGGCGGGAGGGCTTCGGCGACCACAGATACGCAGTATTTT. Residues: CASAYGGRASATTDTQYF.